The T cell receptor beta chain described here comes from a study of CD8 T cells in Susac syndrome. When the RNA was reverse transcribed, random hexamers were used with an input of roughly 0.5 to 1 ug. With immunoSEQ multiplex PCR, TCR beta CDR3 was amplified across 54 Vbeta and 13 Jbeta. One entry per CDR3 protein, called by TCRdb with MiXCR from the immunoSEQ multiplex PCR reads. The data show 160,000 or so distinct CDR3 sequences, approximately 95% seen once. TEMRA cells were FACS-enriched and CD8+ and CD4+ T cells negatively isolated. Per the germline V gene, CDR1 is SQVTM and CDR2 is ANQGSEA. This CDR3 is built from 13 residues. The V and J ends lost 5 bases and 6 bases, in that order; junction bases with no gene match: 5.

The rearrangement links TRBV29-1 to TRBJ2-1; 9 bases fit TRBD1. Sequencing was carried out using CD8+ T cells from PBMCs. The receptor was derived from a human donor with multiple sclerosis. DNA for the CDR3: TGCAGCGTTCCACAGGGGGCGATCAATGAGCAGTTCTTC. It translates to CSVPQGAINEQFF.